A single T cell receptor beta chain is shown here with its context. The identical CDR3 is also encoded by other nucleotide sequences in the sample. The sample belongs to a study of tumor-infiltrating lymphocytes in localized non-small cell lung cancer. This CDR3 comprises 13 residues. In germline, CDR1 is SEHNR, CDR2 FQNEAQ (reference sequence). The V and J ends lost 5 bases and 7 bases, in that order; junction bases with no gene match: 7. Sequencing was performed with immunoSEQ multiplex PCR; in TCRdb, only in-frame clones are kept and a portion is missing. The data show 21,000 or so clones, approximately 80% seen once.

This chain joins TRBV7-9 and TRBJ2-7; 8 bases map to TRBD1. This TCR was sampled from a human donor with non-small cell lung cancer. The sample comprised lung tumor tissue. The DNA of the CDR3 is TGTGCCAGCAGCCCCCAGGGGGCGGGAGAGCAGTACTTC. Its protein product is CASSPQGAGEQYF.